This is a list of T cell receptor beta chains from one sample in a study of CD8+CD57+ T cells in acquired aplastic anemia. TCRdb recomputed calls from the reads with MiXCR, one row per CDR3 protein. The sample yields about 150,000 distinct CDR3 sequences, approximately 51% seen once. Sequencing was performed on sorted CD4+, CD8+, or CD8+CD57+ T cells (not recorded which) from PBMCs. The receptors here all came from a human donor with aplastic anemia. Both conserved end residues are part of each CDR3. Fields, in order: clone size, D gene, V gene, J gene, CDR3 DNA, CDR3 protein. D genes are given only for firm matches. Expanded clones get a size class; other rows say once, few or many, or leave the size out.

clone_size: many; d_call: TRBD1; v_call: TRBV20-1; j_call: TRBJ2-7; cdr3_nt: TGCAGGTTGGGGTCGGGACAGGCCCTCTACGAGCAGTACTTC; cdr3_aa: CRLGSGQALYEQYF
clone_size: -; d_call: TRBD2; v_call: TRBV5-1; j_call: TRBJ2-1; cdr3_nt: TGCGCCAGCAGCTTGGCCTGGGCTGGTAGTAGCGGGGGCGAGGGGCGGTTCTTC; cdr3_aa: CASSLAWAGSSGGEGRFF
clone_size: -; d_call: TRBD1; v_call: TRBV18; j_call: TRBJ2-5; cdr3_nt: TGTGCCAGCACACTAGGACAGGGGGAGACCCAGTACTTC; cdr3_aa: CASTLGQGETQYF
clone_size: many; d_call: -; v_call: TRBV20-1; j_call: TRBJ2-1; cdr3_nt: TGCAGTGCTGTGGCCCACGGATCACTAAACAATGAGCAGTTCTTC; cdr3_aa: CSAVAHGSLNNEQFF
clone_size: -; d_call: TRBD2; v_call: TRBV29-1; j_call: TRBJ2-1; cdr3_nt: TGCAGCTTATTGACTAGCGGGAGTGTTTCCTACAATGAGCAGTTCTTC; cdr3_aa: CSLLTSGSVSYNEQFF
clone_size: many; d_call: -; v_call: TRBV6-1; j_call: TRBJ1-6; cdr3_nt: TGTGCCAGCAGTGAATCAGGAGCCCGGAGTTCACCCCTCCACTTT; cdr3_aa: CASSESGARSSPLHF
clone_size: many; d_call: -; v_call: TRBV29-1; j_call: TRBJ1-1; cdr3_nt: TGCAGCGTTGTTGTCTTTCAGGGTGCTTTCTTT; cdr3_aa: CSVVVFQGAFF
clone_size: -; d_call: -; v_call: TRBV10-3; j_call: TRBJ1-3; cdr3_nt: TGTGCCATCAGTGTCGGGGCCGGCTCCGGAAACACCATATATTTT; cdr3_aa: CAISVGAGSGNTIYF
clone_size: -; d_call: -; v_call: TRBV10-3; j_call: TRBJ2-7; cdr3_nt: TGTGCCACTACCCCACAGGACTCCTACGAGCAGTACTTC; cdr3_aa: CATTPQDSYEQYF
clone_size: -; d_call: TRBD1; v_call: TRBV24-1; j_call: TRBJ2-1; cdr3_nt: TGTGCCACCAGTGATTTCACAGGGGGGAATGAGCAGTTCTTC; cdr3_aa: CATSDFTGGNEQFF
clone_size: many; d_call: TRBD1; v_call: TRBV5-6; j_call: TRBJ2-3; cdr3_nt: TGTGCCAGCGAATCTACAGGGGGGCCCGATACGCAGTATTTT; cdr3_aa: CASESTGGPDTQYF
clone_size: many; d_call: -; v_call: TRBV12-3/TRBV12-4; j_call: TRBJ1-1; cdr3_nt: TGTGCCAGCAGTTTGGGGAACGGGAACACTGAAGCTTTCTTT; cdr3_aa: CASSLGNGNTEAFF
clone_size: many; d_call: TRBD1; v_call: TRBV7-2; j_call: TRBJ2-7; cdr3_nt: TGTGCCAGCAGCTTAGGGGCGACAGGGTTCTCCTACGAGCAGTACTTC; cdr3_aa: CASSLGATGFSYEQYF
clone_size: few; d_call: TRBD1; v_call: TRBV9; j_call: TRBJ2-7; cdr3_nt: TGTGCCAGCAGCGTAGGAGCCCTCCCGGGACAGGGTTACGAGCAGTACTTC; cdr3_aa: CASSVGALPGQGYEQYF
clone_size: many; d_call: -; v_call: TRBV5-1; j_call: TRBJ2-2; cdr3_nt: TGCGCCAGCAGCTTGTGGGGGAACGGGGAGCTGTTTTTT; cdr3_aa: CASSLWGNGELFF
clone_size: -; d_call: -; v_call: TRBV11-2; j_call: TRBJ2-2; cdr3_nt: TGTGCCAGCAGACTCTCTAGCAGATGGTCTACGGAAAACACCGGGGAGCTGTTTTTT; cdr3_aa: CASRLSSRWSTENTGELFF
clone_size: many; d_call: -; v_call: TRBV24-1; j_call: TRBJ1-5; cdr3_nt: TGTGCCACCAGTGATCAGAGGGGACGGGTGGTAGATTCAAGCAATCAGCCCCAGCATTTT; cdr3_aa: CATSDQRGRVVDSSNQPQHF
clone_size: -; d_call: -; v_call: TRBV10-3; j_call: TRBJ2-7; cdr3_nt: TGTGCCAGCAGTTTAGCAGCGGGCATCTACGAGCAGTACTTC; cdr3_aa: CASSLAAGIYEQYF
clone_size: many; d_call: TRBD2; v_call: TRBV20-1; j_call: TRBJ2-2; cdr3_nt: TGCAGTGCTGCTCGGACTAGCGGGGCTACCGGGGAGCTGTTTTTT; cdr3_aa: CSAARTSGATGELFF
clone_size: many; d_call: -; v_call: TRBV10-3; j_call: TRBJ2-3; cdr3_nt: TGTGCCATCAGTGAATGGCGGGAAATCACAGATACGCAGTATTTT; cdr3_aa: CAISEWREITDTQYF
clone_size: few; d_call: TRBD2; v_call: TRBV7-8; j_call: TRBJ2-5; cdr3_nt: TGTGCCAGCAGCTTAGTGGGGAGGGTCGAGGAGACCCAGTACTTC; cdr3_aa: CASSLVGRVEETQYF
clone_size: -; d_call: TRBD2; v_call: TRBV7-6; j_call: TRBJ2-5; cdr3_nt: TGTGCCAGCAGCTTTCTAGCGGGGGGACAAGAGACCCAGTACTTC; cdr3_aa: CASSFLAGGQETQYF
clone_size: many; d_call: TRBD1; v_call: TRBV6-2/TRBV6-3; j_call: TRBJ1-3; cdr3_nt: TGTGCCAGCAGTCGACAGGGGGCGGATGGAAACACCATATATTTT; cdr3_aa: CASSRQGADGNTIYF
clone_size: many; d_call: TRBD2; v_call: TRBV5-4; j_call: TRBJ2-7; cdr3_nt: TGTGCCAGCAGCCCTCGGACTAGCGGGGGGAATTCCGAGCAGTACTTC; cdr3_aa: CASSPRTSGGNSEQYF
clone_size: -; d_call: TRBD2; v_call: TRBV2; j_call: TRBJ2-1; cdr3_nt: TGTGCCAGCAGTGAAACTGGGGCGGGGGGTTACAATGAGCAGTTCTTC; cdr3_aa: CASSETGAGGYNEQFF
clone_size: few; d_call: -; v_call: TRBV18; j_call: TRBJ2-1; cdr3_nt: TGTGCCAGCTCACCACTGGAGGCCCACAATGAGCAGTTCTTC; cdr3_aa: CASSPLEAHNEQFF
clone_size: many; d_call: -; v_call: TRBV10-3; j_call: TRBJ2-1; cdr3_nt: TGTGCCATCAGTGAAATCAAAATGGGGGGGCAGTTCTTC; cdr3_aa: CAISEIKMGGQFF
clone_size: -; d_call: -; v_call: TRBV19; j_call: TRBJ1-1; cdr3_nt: TGTGCCAGTAGTGCAGCGTTACAGGGTTGGTACACTGAAGCTTTCTTC; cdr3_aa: CASSAALQGWYTEAFF
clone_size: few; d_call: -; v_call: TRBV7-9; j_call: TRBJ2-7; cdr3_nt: TGTGCCAGCCGGTACGGGGCCCACGAGCAGTACTTC; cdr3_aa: CASRYGAHEQYF
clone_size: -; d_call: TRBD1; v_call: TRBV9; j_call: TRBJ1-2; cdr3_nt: TGTGCCAGCAGCGTGTTGGGACAGGGGTTAGACTATGGCTACACCTTC; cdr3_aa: CASSVLGQGLDYGYTF
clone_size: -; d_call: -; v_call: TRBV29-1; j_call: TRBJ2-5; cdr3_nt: TGCAGCGTTAGACAATCGGAGACCCAGTACTTC; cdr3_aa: CSVRQSETQYF
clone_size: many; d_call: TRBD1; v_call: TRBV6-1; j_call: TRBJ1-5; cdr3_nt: TGTGCCAGCAATCCGACAGGGAGCAATCAGCCCCAGCATTTT; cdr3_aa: CASNPTGSNQPQHF
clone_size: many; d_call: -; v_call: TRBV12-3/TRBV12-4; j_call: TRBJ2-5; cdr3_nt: TGTGCCAGCAGTCCCTCCGGGCGGGACCAAGAGACCCAGTACTTC; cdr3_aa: CASSPSGRDQETQYF
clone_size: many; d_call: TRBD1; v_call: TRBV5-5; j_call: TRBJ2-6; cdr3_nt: TGTGCCAGCACCCCCCGAGGGGGACAGGGTGGTGGGGCCAACGTCCTGACTTTC; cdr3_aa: CASTPRGGQGGGANVLTF
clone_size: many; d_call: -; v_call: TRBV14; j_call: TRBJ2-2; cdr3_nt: TGTGCCAGCAGCCCTTTCAAGAACACCGGGGAGCTGTTTTTT; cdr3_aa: CASSPFKNTGELFF
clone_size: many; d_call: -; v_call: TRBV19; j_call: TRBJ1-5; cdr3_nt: TGTGCCAGTAGTAAACAGGGACAAAGCAATCAGCCCCAGCATTTT; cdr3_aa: CASSKQGQSNQPQHF
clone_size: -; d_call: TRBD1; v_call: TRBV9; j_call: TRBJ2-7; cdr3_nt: TGCGCCAGCAGCCCAGGGTCGGGACAGGGGGCCCACGAGCAGTACTTC; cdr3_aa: CASSPGSGQGAHEQYF
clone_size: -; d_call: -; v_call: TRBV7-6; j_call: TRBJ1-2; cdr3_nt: TGTGCCAGCAGCTTAGCGCAAGGACGGCCCTATGGCTACACCTTC; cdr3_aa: CASSLAQGRPYGYTF
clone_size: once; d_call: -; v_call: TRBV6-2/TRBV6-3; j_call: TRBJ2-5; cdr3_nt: TGTGCCAGCAGGTCCCGGGCCATTACGGCCGGGGAGACCCAGTACTTC; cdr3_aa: CASRSRAITAGETQYF
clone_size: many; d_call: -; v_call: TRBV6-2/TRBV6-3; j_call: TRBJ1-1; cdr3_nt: TGTGCCAGCAGTTACACCCTGCCCGGCACTGAAGCTTTCTTT; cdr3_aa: CASSYTLPGTEAFF
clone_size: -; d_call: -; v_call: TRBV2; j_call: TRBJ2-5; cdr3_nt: TGTGCCAGCACCGCTCGGGAGACCCAGTACTTC; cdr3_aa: CASTARETQYF